This record concerns one TCR beta chain sequence. Its antigen is unknown. This specimen belongs to a study of blood T cells in healthy people across ages. Study-level points and caveats: A roughly linear fall in TCR beta diversity per million T cells was seen with increasing age. Relative to aged donors, long-lived donors carried more naive CD4+ cells and displayed higher diversity.

A second PCR, run for roughly 7 to 11 cycles, used a sample-barcoded 5' primer plus a J-beta primer mix. Tags on each cDNA molecule came from a template-switch adaptor with 12 random nucleotides. TCRdb recomputed calls from the 5' RACE reads with MiXCR, one row per CDR3 protein. The sample shows about 640,000 distinct CDR3 sequences, approximately 59% of them seen only once. Trimming removed 0 bases from V and 1 base from J, with 9 bases in between. Germline V gene data show CDR1 as LGHDT and CDR2 as YNNKEL (reference sequence). The CDR3 covers 15 residues. Total RNA, at least 6 micrograms per sample, was extracted from PBMCs.

This chain joins TRBV3-1 and TRBJ2-5; possibly TRBD1 for D (5 bases). The TCR comes from a man in his fifties or sixties in good health. The sequencing sample was made of blood. The CDR3 region has the DNA TGTGCCAGCAGCCAAGATTCAGGGTTCCAAGAGACCCAGTACTTC. This sequence encodes CASSQDSGFQETQYF.